This T cell receptor (beta chain) stems from a study of blood T cell repertoires in COVID-19. Only in-frame clones appear in the TCRdb table, and some are missing; sequencing was by immunoSEQ multiplex PCR. The data show a few hundred thousand clones, with around 88% seen just once and approximately 1.6% held by the top ten. In germline, CDR1 is SNHLY, CDR2 FYNNEI. J gave up 9 bases and V 6 bases, and 14 bases lay outside the gene matches. This CDR3 region has 15 residues. The clonotype was recovered from a woman aged 25 to 39 with COVID-19, enrolled during active disease. Sample: peripheral blood. J is TRBJ2-1 and V is TRBV2; 7 positions match TRBD2. The DNA for the CDR3 is TGTGCCAGCAGGTTGGGAGCGGGATTTGGGGGTGAGCAGTTCTTC. Translated, it gives CASRLGAGFGGEQFF.